These 5 T cell receptor beta chains were all obtained from the same sample, sequenced in a study of identifying expanded T cells in peripheral blood. Clones were read by immunoSEQ multiplex PCR, and TCRdb kept only the in-frame ones, dropping some. The sample shows 81,000 or so clones, 84% of them seen only once. The sequenced sample was blood. These receptors were obtained from a person aged 18 to 70 in good health.

This clone was seen a handful of times. The J gene is TRBJ2-3, the V gene TRBV27; a weak D match, TRBD2 (5 bases). This CDR3 comprises 14 residues. The V end lost 4 bases, the J end lost 7 bases, and 15 bases lay between the germline ends. CDR1 MNHEY and CDR2 SMNVEV come from the germline V gene (reference sequence). The CDR3 protein is CASSYAGATNTQYF. The CDR3 DNA sequence: TGTGCCAGCAGTTATGCGGGTGCAACGAATACGCAGTATTTT.

This sequence joins TRBV28 and TRBJ2-1; 7 bases are a match to TRBD2. Germline V gives CDR1 MDHEN, CDR2 SYDVKM. Germline trimming cut 6 bases from V and 2 bases from J; bases unmatched to any gene: 4. The CDR3 has 14 residues. Here the CDR3 reads CASRLGLAYNEQFF. The CDR3 DNA reads as TGTGCCAGCAGATTAGGACTAGCCTACAATGAGCAGTTCTTC.

V is TRBV29-1 and J is TRBJ2-1, with 8 bases lining up with TRBD2. Trimming took 7 bases from V and 4 from J; bases not matched to a gene: 3. The CDR3 spans 12 residues. Germline V gene data show CDR1 as SQVTM and CDR2 as ANQGSEA. The CDR3 spells CSDSGAYNEQFF. The CDR3 DNA follows: TGCAGCGATAGCGGGGCATACAATGAGCAGTTCTTC.

This rearrangement joins TRBV28 to TRBJ2-3, with 10 nucleotides matching TRBD2. V lost 7 bases, J lost 4 bases, and 14 bases stayed unmatched. The CDR3 sequence is 17 residues long. Germline CDR1 MDHEN, CDR2 SYDVKM. This CDR3 reads CASNSGSGRANADTQYF. The CDR3 DNA follows: TGTGCCAGCAATTCCGGGAGCGGGAGGGCAAACGCAGATACGCAGTATTTT. The whole variable domain, remainder taken from reference TRBV28 and TRBJ2-3, is DVKVTQSSRYLVKRTGEKVFLECVQDMDHENMFWYRQDPGLGLRLIYFSYDVKMKEKGDIPEGYSVSREKKERFSLILESASTNQTSMYLCASNSGSGRANADTQYFGPGTRLTVL.

The rearrangement uses TRBV7-2 and TRBJ1-4, with D hard to call. The germline V gene encodes CDR1 SGHTA and CDR2 FQGNSA. V lost 1 base and J 0 bases, leaving 6 bases between the germline ends. The length of the CDR3 is 15 residues. Here the CDR3 DNA reads TGTGCCAGCAGCTTAGGTGGTTCAACTAATGAAAAACTGTTTTTT. Its translation: CASSLGGSTNEKLFF.